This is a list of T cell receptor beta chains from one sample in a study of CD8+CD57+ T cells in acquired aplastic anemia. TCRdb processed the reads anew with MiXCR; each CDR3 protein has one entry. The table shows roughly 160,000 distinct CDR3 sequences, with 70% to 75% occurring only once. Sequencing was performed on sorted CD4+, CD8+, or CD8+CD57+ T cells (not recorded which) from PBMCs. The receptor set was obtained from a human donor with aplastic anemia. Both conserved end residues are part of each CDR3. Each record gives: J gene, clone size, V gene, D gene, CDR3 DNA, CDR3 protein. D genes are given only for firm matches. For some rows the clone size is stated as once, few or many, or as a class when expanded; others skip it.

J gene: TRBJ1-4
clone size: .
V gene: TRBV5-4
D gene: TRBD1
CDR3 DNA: TGTGCCAGCAGGCAGGGGGAAGCAACTAATGAAAAACTGTTTTTT
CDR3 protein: CASRQGEATNEKLFF

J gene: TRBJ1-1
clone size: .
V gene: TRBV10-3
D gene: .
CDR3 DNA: TGTGCCATCAGTGAGTTCGAGGTGGGCACTGAAGCTTTCTTT
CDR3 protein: CAISEFEVGTEAFF

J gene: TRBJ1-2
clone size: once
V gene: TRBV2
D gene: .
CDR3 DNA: TGTGCCAGCAGTGGGACGGATGGCTATGGCTACACCTTC
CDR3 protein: CASSGTDGYGYTF

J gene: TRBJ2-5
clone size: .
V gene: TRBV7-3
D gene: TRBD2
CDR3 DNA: TGTGCCAGCAGCATAGGGACTAGCGGGGGAGAGACCCAGTACTTC
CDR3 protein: CASSIGTSGGETQYF

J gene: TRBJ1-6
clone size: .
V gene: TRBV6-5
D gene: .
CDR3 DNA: TGTGCCAGCAGTGAAAACCGGGCAACAATTCACTTT
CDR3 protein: CASSENRATIHF

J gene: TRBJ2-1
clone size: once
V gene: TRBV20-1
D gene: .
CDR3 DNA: TGCAGTGCTAGAGAGCCGGGTTACTCCTACAATGAGCAGTTCTTC
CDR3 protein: CSAREPGYSYNEQFF

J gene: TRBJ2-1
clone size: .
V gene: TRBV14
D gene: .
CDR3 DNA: TGTGCCAGCAGCCAAGTGGGTAGCGGCTGGGGGTATGAGCAGTTCTTC
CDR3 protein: CASSQVGSGWGYEQFF

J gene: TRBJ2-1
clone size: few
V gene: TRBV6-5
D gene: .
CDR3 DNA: TGTGCCAGCACCCGTCTGCGGGGATCCTACAATGAGCAGTTCTTC
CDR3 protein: CASTRLRGSYNEQFF

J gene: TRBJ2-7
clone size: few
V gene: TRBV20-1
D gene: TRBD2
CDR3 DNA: TGCAGTGCCGGCACTAGCGGGAGGAGATTAACCTACGAGCAGTACTTC
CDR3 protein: CSAGTSGRRLTYEQYF

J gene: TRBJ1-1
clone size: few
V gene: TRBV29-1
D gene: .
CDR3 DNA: TGCAGCGTTGTAGTTTGGGGAATTGAGAACACTGAAGCTTTCTTT
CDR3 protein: CSVVVWGIENTEAFF

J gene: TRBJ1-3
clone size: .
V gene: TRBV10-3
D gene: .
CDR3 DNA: TGTGCCATCAGTGAGTCGCCGGGACCGGAAGCCATATATTTT
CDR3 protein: CAISESPGPEAIYF

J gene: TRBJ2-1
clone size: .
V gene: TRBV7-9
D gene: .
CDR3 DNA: TGTGCCAGCAGCTTAGATACCCGAGGTCTCGCCTACAATGAGCAGTTCTTC
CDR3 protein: CASSLDTRGLAYNEQFF

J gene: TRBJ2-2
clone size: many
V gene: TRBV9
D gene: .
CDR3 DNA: TGTGCCAGCAGCGTAGTTAAGTTCCCCGGGGAGCTGTTTTTT
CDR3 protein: CASSVVKFPGELFF

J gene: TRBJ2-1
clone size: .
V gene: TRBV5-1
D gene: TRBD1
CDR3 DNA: TGCGCCAGCAGCTTTCAGGGGGTTACCTACAATGAGCAGTTCTTC
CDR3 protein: CASSFQGVTYNEQFF

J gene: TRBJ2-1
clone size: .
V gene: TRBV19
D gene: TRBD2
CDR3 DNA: TGTGCCAGTAGTATGTTTGGCGGGAGTTACAATGAGCAGTTCTTC
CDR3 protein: CASSMFGGSYNEQFF

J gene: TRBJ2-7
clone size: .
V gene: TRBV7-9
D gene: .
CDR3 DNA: TGTGCCAGCAGCCTGTCATTCGATCGAGCCGGGCAGTACTTC
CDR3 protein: CASSLSFDRAGQYF

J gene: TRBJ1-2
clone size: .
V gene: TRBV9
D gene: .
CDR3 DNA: TGTGCCAGCAGCGTAGCTAGTGGGTCGGATGGCTACACCTTC
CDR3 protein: CASSVASGSDGYTF

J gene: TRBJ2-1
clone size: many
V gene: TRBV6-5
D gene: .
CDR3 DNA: TGTGCCAGCAGTTACGGAGGGGGAACCTACAATGAGCAGTTCTTC
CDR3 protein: CASSYGGGTYNEQFF

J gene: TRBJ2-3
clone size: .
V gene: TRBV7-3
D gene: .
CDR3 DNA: TGTGCCAGCACTGAGCCTTTAGTTAGCACAGATACGCAGTATTTT
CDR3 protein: CASTEPLVSTDTQYF

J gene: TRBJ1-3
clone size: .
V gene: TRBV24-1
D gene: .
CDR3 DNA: TGTGCCACCAGTGATTGGGACGGAAACACCATATATTTT
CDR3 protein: CATSDWDGNTIYF

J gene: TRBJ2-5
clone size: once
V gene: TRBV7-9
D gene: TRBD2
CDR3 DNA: TGTGCCAGCAGCTTAGGGACTAGCGGGAGCGGTGAGACCCAGTACTTC
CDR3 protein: CASSLGTSGSGETQYF

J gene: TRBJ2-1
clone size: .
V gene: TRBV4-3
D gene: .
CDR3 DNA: TGCGCCAGCAGCCAAGATCCTAGCGCCAATGAGCAGTTCTTC
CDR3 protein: CASSQDPSANEQFF

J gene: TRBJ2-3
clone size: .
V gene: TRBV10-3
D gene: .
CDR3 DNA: TGTGCCATCAGTGAGGCGGGGACGGCAGATACGCAGTATTTT
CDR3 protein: CAISEAGTADTQYF

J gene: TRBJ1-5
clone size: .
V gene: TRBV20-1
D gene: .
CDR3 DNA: TGCAGTGCTAGACCGGACAGTAGCAATCAGCCCCAGCATTTT
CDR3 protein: CSARPDSSNQPQHF

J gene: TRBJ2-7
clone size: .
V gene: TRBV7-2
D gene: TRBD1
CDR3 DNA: TGTGCCGGCAGCTTAGTATTGGACAGGGTACCCTACGAGCAGTACTTC
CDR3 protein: CAGSLVLDRVPYEQYF

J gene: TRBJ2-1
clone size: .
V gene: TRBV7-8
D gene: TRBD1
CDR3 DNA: TGTGCCAGCAGGACAGGGGCTGAGCAGTTCTTC
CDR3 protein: CASRTGAEQFF

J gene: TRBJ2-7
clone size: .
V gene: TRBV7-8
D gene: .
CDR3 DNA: TGTGCCAGCGGACAAGGGCAGGGTGTGTTCTCCTACGAGCAGTACTTC
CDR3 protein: CASGQGQGVFSYEQYF

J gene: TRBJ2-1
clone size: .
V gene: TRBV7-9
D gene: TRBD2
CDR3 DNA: TGTGCCAGCACCCACCCCCCCAGGAGACTAGCGGCTTACAATGAGCAGTTCTTC
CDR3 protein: CASTHPPRRLAAYNEQFF

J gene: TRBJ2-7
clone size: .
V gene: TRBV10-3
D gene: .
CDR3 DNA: TGTGCCATCAGGTCCCCCGACCGTATAAAGTACGAGCAGTACTTC
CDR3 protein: CAIRSPDRIKYEQYF

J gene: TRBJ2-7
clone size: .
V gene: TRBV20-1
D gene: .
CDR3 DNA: TGCAGTGCTAGAGATCGGCCAGGGTGCTACGAGCAGTACTTC
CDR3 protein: CSARDRPGCYEQYF

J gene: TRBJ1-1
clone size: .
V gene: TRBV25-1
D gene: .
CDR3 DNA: TGTGCCAGCAGCCAAGGAAGAGGGGTCCTGAACACTGAAGCTTTCTTT
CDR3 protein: CASSQGRGVLNTEAFF

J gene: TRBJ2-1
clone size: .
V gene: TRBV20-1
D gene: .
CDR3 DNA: TGCAGTGCCCCAGGGGGGATGACTGAGCAGTTCTTC
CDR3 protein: CSAPGGMTEQFF

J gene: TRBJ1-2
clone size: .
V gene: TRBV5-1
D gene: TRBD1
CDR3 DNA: TGCGCCAGCAGCTCGGGACAGAACTATGGCTACACCTTC
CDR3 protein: CASSSGQNYGYTF

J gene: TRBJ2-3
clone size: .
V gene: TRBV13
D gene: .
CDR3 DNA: TGTGCCAGCACGTCAGCAGATACGCAGTATTTT
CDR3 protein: CASTSADTQYF

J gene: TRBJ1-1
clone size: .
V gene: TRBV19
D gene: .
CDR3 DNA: TGTGCCAGTAAAGCCCCAGGCGGAGGCTACGAAGCTTTCTTT
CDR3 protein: CASKAPGGGYEAFF

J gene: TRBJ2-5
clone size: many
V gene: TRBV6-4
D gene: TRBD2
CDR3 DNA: TGTGCCAGCAGTGACTCGGGACTAGAGTCAGAGACCCAGTACTTC
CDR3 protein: CASSDSGLESETQYF

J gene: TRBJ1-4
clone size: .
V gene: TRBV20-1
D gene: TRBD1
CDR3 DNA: TGCAGTGCCCAGACCAGACAGGGCAATGAAAAACTGTTTTTT
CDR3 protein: CSAQTRQGNEKLFF

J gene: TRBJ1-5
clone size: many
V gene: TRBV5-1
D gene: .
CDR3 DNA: TGCGCCAGCAGCTTGGGAGGGTTGGATCAGCCCCAGCATTTT
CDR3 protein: CASSLGGLDQPQHF

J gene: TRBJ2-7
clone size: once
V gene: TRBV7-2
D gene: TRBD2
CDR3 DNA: TGTGCCAGCAGCAGAGACGGCGGGAGGCTCTCCTACTACGAGCAGTACTTC
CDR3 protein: CASSRDGGRLSYYEQYF

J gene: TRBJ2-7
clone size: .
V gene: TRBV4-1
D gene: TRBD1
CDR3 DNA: TGCGCCAGCAGCCAAACGACAGGGATCTCCTACGAGCAGTACTTC
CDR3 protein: CASSQTTGISYEQYF

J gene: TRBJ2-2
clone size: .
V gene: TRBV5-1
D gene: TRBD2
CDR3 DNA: TGCGCCAGCAGTACTAGCGGGACGAACACCGGGGAGCTGTTTTTT
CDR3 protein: CASSTSGTNTGELFF